This T cell receptor beta chain was documented in a study of T cell responses to AZD1222 COVID-19 vaccine. Germline lookup yields CDR1 SNHLY and CDR2 FYNNEI. V shed 7 bases, J shed 3 bases, and the junction held 5 bases outside the gene matches. The CDR3 sequence is 13 residues long. Here immunoSEQ multiplex PCR was the method, and the copy in TCRdb shows in-frame clones only, minus some. The sample yields some 120,000 clones, 85% to 95% seen once. This TCR was recovered from an adult in good health. This specimen was peripheral blood, taken on day 0 of AZD1222 vaccination. The chain combines TRBV2 with TRBJ2-5, with 7 positions matching TRBD1. In DNA, the CDR3 is TGTGCCAGCACCACGACAGGGAAAGAGACCCAGTACTTC. It is translated as CASTTTGKETQYF.